These T cell receptor beta chains were read from a single sample in a study of cytomegalovirus exposure and HLA in healthy donors. Using immunoSEQ multiplex PCR, the repertoire was profiled, and TCRdb retains in-frame clones only, with some absent. Among hundreds of thousands of clones listed, approximately 81% were seen once. The sample taken for sequencing was PBMCs. The source is a man between 25 and 39 years old in good health and CMV-seronegative. CDR3s include the opening cysteine and the closing phenylalanine or tryptophan. A D gene is named only where the DNA matches it firmly. Some rows have no size entry. The others give once, few or many, or a class for an expanded clone.

cdr3_aa: CASSFPGAGIYEQYF; cdr3_nt: TGTGCCAGCAGCTTTCCCGGGGCGGGAATCTACGAGCAGTACTTC; clone_size: .; cdr3_length: 15; j_call: TRBJ2-7; d_call: .; v_call: TRBV5-4
cdr3_aa: CASSHTTGGPYEQYF; cdr3_nt: TGCGCCAGCAGCCATACAACGGGGGGCCCCTACGAGCAGTACTTC; clone_size: .; cdr3_length: 15; j_call: TRBJ2-7; d_call: .; v_call: TRBV4-3
cdr3_aa: CASSPESSYNSPLHF; cdr3_nt: TGTGCCAGCTCACCGGAGAGCTCCTATAATTCACCCCTCCACTTT; clone_size: once; cdr3_length: 15; j_call: TRBJ1-6; d_call: .; v_call: TRBV18
cdr3_aa: CASSPQGQISGASVLTF; cdr3_nt: TGTGCCAGCTCACCCCAGGGACAAATCTCTGGGGCCAGCGTCCTGACTTTC; clone_size: .; cdr3_length: 17; j_call: TRBJ2-6; d_call: .; v_call: TRBV18
cdr3_aa: CASSDRGYSYEQYF; cdr3_nt: TGTGCCAGTAGCGACAGGGGCTATTCCTACGAGCAGTACTTC; clone_size: .; cdr3_length: 14; j_call: TRBJ2-7; d_call: TRBD1; v_call: TRBV19
cdr3_aa: CASSPSGRGPLHF; cdr3_nt: TGTGCCAGCAGCCCCTCGGGGAGGGGGCCCCTCCACTTT; clone_size: .; cdr3_length: 13; j_call: TRBJ1-6; d_call: .; v_call: TRBV9
cdr3_aa: CASSQDLQGRTEAFF; cdr3_nt: TGTGCCAGCAGCCAAGATCTCCAGGGGAGAACTGAAGCTTTCTTT; clone_size: many; cdr3_length: 15; j_call: TRBJ1-1; d_call: .; v_call: TRBV4-2
cdr3_aa: CASSPTENTEAFF; cdr3_nt: TGTGCCAGCAGCCCGACAGAAAACACTGAAGCTTTCTTT; clone_size: .; cdr3_length: 13; j_call: TRBJ1-1; d_call: .; v_call: TRBV7-9
cdr3_aa: CATSPGQGTSEQFF; cdr3_nt: TGCGCCACCAGCCCGGGACAGGGGACGTCGGAGCAGTTCTTC; clone_size: .; cdr3_length: 14; j_call: TRBJ2-1; d_call: TRBD1; v_call: TRBV5-1
cdr3_aa: CASSLQVSTDTQYF; cdr3_nt: TGTGCCAGCAGTCTACAGGTTAGCACAGATACGCAGTATTTT; clone_size: .; cdr3_length: 14; j_call: TRBJ2-3; d_call: .; v_call: TRBV6-1
cdr3_aa: CASSSGTSGGADTQYF; cdr3_nt: TGTGCCAGCAGCTCCGGGACTAGCGGGGGGGCAGATACGCAGTATTTT; clone_size: .; cdr3_length: 16; j_call: TRBJ2-3; d_call: TRBD2; v_call: TRBV5-6
cdr3_aa: CASILTTGTGF; cdr3_nt: TGTGCCAGCATCCTAACAACGGGGACTGGTTTC; clone_size: .; cdr3_length: 11; j_call: TRBJ2-7; d_call: .; v_call: TRBV5-6
cdr3_aa: CASSPDRGWPYGYTF; cdr3_nt: TGCGCCAGCAGCCCAGACAGGGGGTGGCCTTATGGCTACACCTTC; clone_size: once; cdr3_length: 15; j_call: TRBJ1-2; d_call: TRBD1; v_call: TRBV5-1
cdr3_aa: CASSFLSRGTYNEQFF; cdr3_nt: TGTGCCAGCAGCTTTCTGTCTCGGGGGACCTACAATGAGCAGTTCTTC; clone_size: .; cdr3_length: 16; j_call: TRBJ2-1; d_call: .; v_call: TRBV11-1
cdr3_aa: CASSLKSGSEAFF; cdr3_nt: TGTGCCAGCAGCTTAAAATCGGGTTCTGAAGCTTTCTTT; clone_size: .; cdr3_length: 13; j_call: TRBJ1-1; d_call: .; v_call: TRBV7-3
cdr3_aa: CASSLQGQETQYF; cdr3_nt: TGCGCCAGCAGCTTGCAGGGCCAAGAGACCCAGTACTTC; clone_size: .; cdr3_length: 13; j_call: TRBJ2-5; d_call: .; v_call: TRBV5-1
cdr3_aa: CASSEWALDRDYEQYF; cdr3_nt: TGCGCCAGCAGTGAGTGGGCCTTGGACAGGGACTACGAGCAGTACTTC; clone_size: .; cdr3_length: 16; j_call: TRBJ2-7; d_call: TRBD1; v_call: TRBV10-2
cdr3_aa: CASSEGRGQRAFF; cdr3_nt: TGTGCCAGCAGTGAGGGTCGGGGACAGAGAGCTTTCTTT; clone_size: .; cdr3_length: 13; j_call: TRBJ1-1; d_call: TRBD1; v_call: TRBV6-4
cdr3_aa: CASSYQGGSNQPQHF; cdr3_nt: TGTGCCAGCAGTTACCAGGGGGGAAGCAATCAGCCCCAGCATTTT; clone_size: .; cdr3_length: 15; j_call: TRBJ1-5; d_call: TRBD1; v_call: TRBV28
cdr3_aa: CASSEVGRVKTEAFF; cdr3_nt: TGTGCCAGCAGTGAAGTAGGCAGGGTGAAAACTGAAGCTTTCTTT; clone_size: .; cdr3_length: 15; j_call: TRBJ1-1; d_call: .; v_call: TRBV2
cdr3_aa: CASSFGTERDF; cdr3_nt: TGTGCCAGCAGCTTCGGGACAGAACGGGATTTT; clone_size: .; cdr3_length: 11; j_call: TRBJ1-3; d_call: TRBD1; v_call: TRBV13
cdr3_aa: CASSLGQQGKLFF; cdr3_nt: TGTGCCAGCAGCTTAGGCCAACAGGGAAAACTGTTTTTT; clone_size: .; cdr3_length: 13; j_call: TRBJ1-4; d_call: .; v_call: TRBV7-9
cdr3_aa: CASSRGAFTANQETQYF; cdr3_nt: TGTGCCAGCAGTCGTGGGGCCTTCACGGCAAACCAAGAGACCCAGTACTTC; clone_size: .; cdr3_length: 17; j_call: TRBJ2-5; d_call: .; v_call: TRBV5-4
cdr3_aa: CASSQGTGSSTDTQYF; cdr3_nt: TGCGCCAGCAGCCAGGGGACAGGCTCAAGCACAGATACGCAGTATTTT; clone_size: .; cdr3_length: 16; j_call: TRBJ2-3; d_call: TRBD1; v_call: TRBV4-3
cdr3_aa: CAGSWTSNEQFF; cdr3_nt: TGTGCCGGCAGCTGGACAAGCAATGAGCAGTTCTTC; clone_size: .; cdr3_length: 12; j_call: TRBJ2-1; d_call: .; v_call: TRBV11-1
cdr3_aa: CASTRTGYGYTF; cdr3_nt: TGTGCCAGCACCCGGACAGGGTATGGCTACACCTTC; clone_size: .; cdr3_length: 12; j_call: TRBJ1-2; d_call: TRBD1; v_call: TRBV6-5
cdr3_aa: CASSLKGGGSYNEQFF; cdr3_nt: TGTGCCAGCAGCCTTAAGGGGGGAGGGTCCTACAATGAGCAGTTCTTC; clone_size: .; cdr3_length: 16; j_call: TRBJ2-1; d_call: .; v_call: TRBV7-8
cdr3_aa: CASSYEVGGTGYTF; cdr3_nt: TGTGCCAGCAGTTACGAGGTTGGGGGGACTGGCTACACCTTC; clone_size: once; cdr3_length: 14; j_call: TRBJ1-2; d_call: .; v_call: TRBV6-5
cdr3_aa: CASSLIGTRQDTQYF; cdr3_nt: TGTGCCAGCAGTTTAATAGGGACAAGGCAAGATACGCAGTATTTT; clone_size: .; cdr3_length: 15; j_call: TRBJ2-3; d_call: .; v_call: TRBV28
cdr3_aa: CASLADSIYGYTF; cdr3_nt: TGTGCCAGCTTGGCAGATTCAATCTATGGCTACACCTTC; clone_size: .; cdr3_length: 13; j_call: TRBJ1-2; d_call: .; v_call: TRBV2
cdr3_aa: CASSLPVRQGVSYEQYF; cdr3_nt: TGCGCCAGCAGCTTGCCGGTCCGGCAGGGGGTTTCCTACGAGCAGTACTTC; clone_size: .; cdr3_length: 17; j_call: TRBJ2-7; d_call: TRBD1; v_call: TRBV5-1
cdr3_aa: CASTSTGSNQPQHF; cdr3_nt: TGTGCCAGCACCTCGACAGGGTCCAATCAGCCCCAGCATTTT; clone_size: .; cdr3_length: 14; j_call: TRBJ1-5; d_call: TRBD1; v_call: TRBV2
cdr3_aa: CASSGGTSADTQYF; cdr3_nt: TGTGCCAGCAGCGGCGGGACTAGCGCAGATACGCAGTATTTT; clone_size: once; cdr3_length: 14; j_call: TRBJ2-3; d_call: TRBD2; v_call: TRBV7-9
cdr3_aa: CASSFRRQVYEQYF; cdr3_nt: TGTGCCAGCAGCTTCCGCAGACAGGTCTACGAGCAGTACTTC; clone_size: .; cdr3_length: 14; j_call: TRBJ2-7; d_call: .; v_call: TRBV13
cdr3_aa: CASRAQGIATEAFF; cdr3_nt: TGTGCCAGCAGGGCACAGGGTATCGCCACTGAAGCTTTCTTT; clone_size: few; cdr3_length: 14; j_call: TRBJ1-1; d_call: .; v_call: TRBV2
cdr3_aa: CATSRRIDTGELFF; cdr3_nt: TGTGCCACCAGCAGACGTATTGACACCGGGGAGCTGTTTTTT; clone_size: .; cdr3_length: 14; j_call: TRBJ2-2; d_call: .; v_call: TRBV15
cdr3_aa: CASSSRTYTDTQYF; cdr3_nt: TGTGCCAGTAGCTCTCGGACTTACACAGATACGCAGTATTTT; clone_size: .; cdr3_length: 14; j_call: TRBJ2-3; d_call: .; v_call: TRBV19
cdr3_aa: CASSLFLSYEQYF; cdr3_nt: TGTGCCAGCAGCTTATTCTTATCCTACGAGCAGTACTTC; clone_size: .; cdr3_length: 13; j_call: TRBJ2-7; d_call: .; v_call: TRBV7-9
cdr3_aa: CASIIGSSYEQYF; cdr3_nt: TGCGCCAGCATCATAGGGAGCTCCTACGAGCAGTACTTC; clone_size: .; cdr3_length: 13; j_call: TRBJ2-7; d_call: .; v_call: TRBV5-1
cdr3_aa: CASSLDTNNEKLFF; cdr3_nt: TGTGCCAGCAGCTTGGACACAAATAATGAAAAACTGTTTTTT; clone_size: .; cdr3_length: 14; j_call: TRBJ1-4; d_call: .; v_call: TRBV9
cdr3_aa: CASSQGRGTGGEKLFF; cdr3_nt: TGCGCCAGCAGCCAAGGAAGGGGGACAGGGGGTGAAAAACTGTTTTTT; clone_size: many; cdr3_length: 16; j_call: TRBJ1-4; d_call: TRBD1; v_call: TRBV4-3
cdr3_aa: CASRERGTNTDTQYF; cdr3_nt: TGTGCCAGCAGGGAAAGGGGAACGAACACAGATACGCAGTATTTT; clone_size: few; cdr3_length: 15; j_call: TRBJ2-3; d_call: .; v_call: TRBV2
cdr3_aa: CASSIAEGAGEQYF; cdr3_nt: TGTGCCAGTAGTATAGCGGAGGGGGCAGGGGAGCAGTACTTC; clone_size: .; cdr3_length: 14; j_call: TRBJ2-7; d_call: .; v_call: TRBV19
cdr3_aa: CASSWQYEKLFF; cdr3_nt: TGTGCCAGCAGCTGGCAGTATGAAAAACTGTTTTTT; clone_size: .; cdr3_length: 12; j_call: TRBJ1-4; d_call: .; v_call: TRBV7-9
cdr3_aa: CASRRAGGRYEQYF; cdr3_nt: TGCGCCAGCAGACGGGCGGGGGGCAGGTACGAGCAGTACTTC; clone_size: .; cdr3_length: 14; j_call: TRBJ2-7; d_call: TRBD2; v_call: TRBV5-1
cdr3_aa: CASSPYRVRTDTQYF; cdr3_nt: TGTGCCAGCAGTCCTTACAGGGTACGCACAGATACGCAGTATTTT; clone_size: .; cdr3_length: 15; j_call: TRBJ2-3; d_call: .; v_call: TRBV27
cdr3_aa: CASSDTRTGTQYF; cdr3_nt: TGTGCCAGCAGTGACACTAGGACGGGGACCCAGTACTTC; clone_size: few; cdr3_length: 13; j_call: TRBJ2-5; d_call: .; v_call: TRBV6-4
cdr3_aa: CAISESTGGAWGYTF; cdr3_nt: TGTGCCATCAGTGAGTCTACAGGGGGCGCGTGGGGCTACACCTTC; clone_size: .; cdr3_length: 15; j_call: TRBJ1-2; d_call: TRBD1; v_call: TRBV10-3
cdr3_aa: CASSAGTSPPYEQYF; cdr3_nt: TGTGCCAGCAGCGCCGGGACTAGCCCCCCCTACGAGCAGTACTTC; clone_size: once; cdr3_length: 15; j_call: TRBJ2-7; d_call: TRBD2; v_call: TRBV7-2
cdr3_aa: CASSSPRGPGTEAFF; cdr3_nt: TGTGCCAGTAGTTCCCCCAGGGGGCCGGGGACTGAAGCTTTCTTT; clone_size: .; cdr3_length: 15; j_call: TRBJ1-1; d_call: TRBD1; v_call: TRBV19
cdr3_aa: CASSISGRQYF; cdr3_nt: TGTGCCAGCAGCATATCAGGGCGACAGTATTTT; clone_size: few; cdr3_length: 11; j_call: TRBJ2-3; d_call: .; v_call: TRBV7-9